This is a list of T cell receptor beta chains from one sample in a study of cytomegalovirus exposure and HLA in healthy donors. Some clones are missing from TCRdb's copy, which holds only in-frame ones; the method was immunoSEQ multiplex PCR. The data show about 72,000 clones, roughly 94% seen once. Source material: PBMCs. These receptors were taken from a woman aged 18-35 years in good health and CMV-seronegative. Each CDR3 is given with its conserved first and last residue. D genes are given only for firm matches.

D	J	V	DNA	CDR3
TRBD1	TRBJ2-5	TRBV4-3	TGCGCCAGCAGCCAAGATTGGGATGGGACAGGGGGGGGAGAGACCCAGTACTTC	CASSQDWDGTGGGETQYF
TRBD2	TRBJ2-5	TRBV6-4	TGTGCCAGCAGTGAATCTCTAGCGGGGGGGCCTCGGGAGACCCAGTACTTC	CASSESLAGGPRETQYF
TRBD1	TRBJ1-1	TRBV28	TGTGCCAGCAGTCCCCCCAGACAGGGGCGGACTGAAGCTTTCTTT	CASSPPRQGRTEAFF
TRBD1	TRBJ1-2	TRBV6-5	TGTGCCAGCACCCCTACGGGACAGAAGACCTATGGCTACACCTTC	CASTPTGQKTYGYTF
TRBD2	TRBJ2-7	TRBV5-1	TGCGCCAGCAGCTCCCTACTAGCGGGGGGATCCTACGAGCAGTACTTC	CASSSLLAGGSYEQYF
TRBD1	TRBJ1-1	TRBV15	TGTGCCACCAGCAGAGTTCGGGACAGCTTATTTAACACTGAAGCTTTCTTT	CATSRVRDSLFNTEAFF
TRBD2	TRBJ2-7	TRBV7-3	TGTGCCAGCAGCCCGGGGGGTGGGTTCGAGCAGTACTTC	CASSPGGGFEQYF
-	TRBJ2-7	TRBV5-4	TGTGCCAGCAGCTTGGCCGGGGTAGGCTCCTACGAGCAGTACTTC	CASSLAGVGSYEQYF
-	TRBJ1-3	TRBV5-1	TGCGCCAGCAGCGCAGTGTCAGGGTCATCTGGAAACACCATATATTTT	CASSAVSGSSGNTIYF
-	TRBJ2-1	TRBV11-3	TGTGCCAGCAGCTTAGAGCCCGGAGGCGAGCAGTTCTTC	CASSLEPGGEQFF
-	TRBJ1-5	TRBV7-2	TGTGCCAGGAACCCACCTGGGCAGACCAAACGAAGCAATCAGCCCCAGCATTTT	CARNPPGQTKRSNQPQHF